This T cell receptor (beta chain) stems from a study of cytomegalovirus exposure and HLA in healthy donors. PCR employed 60 Vbeta and 13 Jbeta primers. Assay: immunoSEQ multiplex PCR; the TCRdb copy retains only in-frame clones and omits some. Of approximately 170,000 clones in the sample, 80% to 85% were seen once. The V gene lost 4 bases and the J gene lost 0 bases, with 13 bases spanning the gap. Germline-derived CDR1 and CDR2 are LNHDA and SQIVND (reference sequence). CDR3 size: 16 residues. The chain links TRBV19 to TRBJ1-5, with a possible D match to TRBD1 (6 bases). Material: PBMCs. This sequence was found in a human donor in good health. The CDR3 loop reads CASSTGTRYSNQPQHF. DNA for the CDR3: TGTGCCAGTAGTACCGGGACAAGATATAGCAATCAGCCCCAGCATTTT.